The clone carrying this T cell receptor (beta chain) was picked up many times. Its target is not known. The sample is drawn from a study of blood T cells in healthy people across ages. Primed by a sample-barcoded 5' primer and a J-beta primer mix, a second PCR proceeded for roughly 7 to 12 cycles. Using its own MiXCR run on the 5' RACE reads, TCRdb lists one record per CDR3 protein. The sample has 590,000 or so distinct CDR3 sequences, about 28% seen once. Study-wide findings and caveats: More naive CD4+ cells and higher diversity were found in long-lived than in aged donors.

CDR3 length: 16 amino acids. CDR1 and CDR2 from the germline V gene are DFQATT and SNEGSKA (reference sequence). V shed 3 bases, J shed 0 bases, and the junction held 7 bases outside the gene matches. V is TRBV20-1 and J is TRBJ2-3, with 9 positions matching TRBD2. The sequence was collected from a woman of 80 years or more in good health. Sequenced input: blood. The CDR3 is CSARRRGGPSTDTQYF. CDR3 DNA sequence: TGCAGTGCTAGGAGGCGGGGGGGCCCTAGCACAGATACGCAGTATTTT.